A selection of T cell receptor beta chains follows, all from one sample in a study of shared clonotypes between healthy human individuals. TCRdb keeps only in-frame clones here, not all; method: immunoSEQ multiplex PCR. The data contain about 2 million clones, about 95% of them singletons. The specimen sequenced was naive CD8+ T cells sorted from blood. These receptors were collected from a man between 18 and 29 years old in good health. The CDR3 runs from the conserved cysteine through the conserved F or W. A D gene is named only where the DNA matches it firmly. Clone size appears in some rows only: once, few, many, or a class for an expanded clone.

size	V	J	D	CDR3	DNA
NA	TRBV27	TRBJ2-1	NA	CASLSSNYNEQFF	TGTGCCAGTCTGTCCTCAAACTACAATGAGCAGTTCTTC
NA	TRBV19	TRBJ1-5	NA	CASSLSRDQPQHF	TGTGCCAGTAGTCTCTCCAGGGATCAGCCCCAGCATTTT
once	TRBV27	TRBJ1-2	TRBD1	CASSVTGGGYGYTF	TGTGCCAGCAGTGTTACAGGGGGTGGCTATGGCTACACCTTC
NA	TRBV7-2	TRBJ1-5	NA	CASSLSPSQFWPQHF	TGTGCCAGCAGCTTAAGTCCATCCCAATTTTGGCCCCAGCATTTT
NA	TRBV18	TRBJ1-1	NA	CASSPNRVDTEAFF	TGTGCCAGCTCACCAAACAGGGTGGACACTGAAGCTTTCTTT
once	TRBV25-1	TRBJ2-5	NA	CASSDPPRETQYF	TGTGCCAGCAGTGATCCCCCGAGGGAGACCCAGTACTTC
NA	TRBV19	TRBJ2-1	NA	CASSAGLGVFWDEQFF	TGTGCCAGTAGTGCCGGCTTAGGGGTTTTTTGGGATGAGCAGTTCTTC
NA	TRBV7-8	TRBJ2-7	TRBD2	CASSLEGPPGSGKVKMDYEQYF	TGTGCCAGCAGCTTAGAAGGGCCGCCCGGTAGCGGGAAGGTTAAAATGGACTACGAGCAGTACTTC
NA	TRBV5-8	TRBJ1-2	NA	CASSLYVLRDGYTF	TGTGCCAGCAGCTTGTACGTTCTCAGGGATGGCTACACCTTC
NA	TRBV6-5	TRBJ1-2	TRBD1	CASSSAGGLNYGYTF	TGTGCCAGCAGTTCTGCAGGGGGCCTTAACTATGGCTACACCTTC
NA	TRBV10-3	TRBJ2-5	TRBD1	CAISPLGQGGETQYF	TGTGCCATCAGTCCACTGGGACAGGGAGGAGAGACCCAGTACTTC
NA	TRBV7-9	TRBJ2-5	TRBD1	CASSLARDRGETQYF	TGTGCCAGCAGCTTAGCTAGGGACAGGGGCGAGACCCAGTACTTC
few	TRBV13	TRBJ2-7	TRBD1	CASSSRDRGYEQYF	TGTGCCAGCAGCTCCCGGGACAGGGGCTACGAGCAGTACTTC
NA	TRBV11-2	TRBJ1-1	NA	CASSLTQGNTEAFF	TGTGCCAGCAGCCTCACTCAGGGGAACACTGAAGCTTTCTTT
NA	TRBV28	TRBJ1-3	NA	CASSPQGTGNTIYF	TGTGCCAGCAGTCCGCAGGGTACTGGAAACACCATATATTTT
once	TRBV28	TRBJ1-1	NA	CASSLLGETEAFF	TGTGCCAGCAGTTTGTTGGGGGAAACTGAAGCTTTCTTT
NA	TRBV2	TRBJ1-6	TRBD1	CASMPGQGYNSPLHF	TGTGCCAGCATGCCGGGACAGGGCTATAATTCACCCCTCCACTTT
once	TRBV2	TRBJ2-7	NA	CASSQTYEQYF	TGTGCCAGCAGCCAAACCTACGAGCAGTACTTC
NA	TRBV5-4	TRBJ2-7	TRBD2	CASRGGSDEQYF	TGTGCATCCCGGGGAGGGTCCGACGAGCAGTACTTC
NA	TRBV7-9	TRBJ1-6	NA	CASSLAGSPLHF	TGTGCCAGCAGCTTAGCTGGTTCACCCCTCCACTTT
once	TRBV30	TRBJ2-2	NA	CATLPTSGTGELFF	TGTGCCACCTTGCCCACATCGGGCACCGGGGAGCTGTTTTTT
NA	TRBV11-2	TRBJ1-1	NA	CASSLGPGERTEAFF	TGTGCCAGCAGCTTAGGTCCAGGGGAGCGCACTGAAGCTTTCTTT
NA	TRBV6-1	TRBJ1-2	NA	CASSAGDPYGYTF	TGTGCCAGCAGTGCAGGGGACCCCTATGGCTACACCTTC
NA	TRBV14	TRBJ2-7	NA	CASSRLVGKPYEQYF	TGTGCCAGCAGCCGACTAGTTGGGAAGCCCTACGAGCAGTACTTC
once	TRBV7-9	TRBJ2-7	NA	CASSLTSGQHYYEQYF	TGTGCCAGCAGCTTAACCTCGGGCCAGCACTACTACGAGCAGTACTTC
NA	TRBV2	TRBJ1-1	NA	CASSEARGTEAFF	TGTGCCAGCAGTGAAGCGCGAGGGACTGAAGCTTTCTTT
once	TRBV7-9	TRBJ1-2	NA	CASSQALEGYTF	TGTGCCAGCAGCCAGGCCTTGGAAGGCTACACCTTC
NA	TRBV27	TRBJ2-7	NA	CASRVGYDRSSYEQYF	TGTGCCAGCAGGGTGGGGTATGACAGGAGCTCCTACGAGCAGTACTTC
NA	TRBV11-2	TRBJ1-1	NA	CASSLWVGEGKNTEAFF	TGTGCCAGCAGCTTATGGGTCGGGGAGGGAAAGAACACTGAAGCTTTCTTT
NA	TRBV30	TRBJ2-4	TRBD2	CAWGEGSGRNIQYF	TGTGCCTGGGGGGAGGGCAGTGGGCGAAACATTCAGTACTTC
NA	TRBV9	TRBJ1-1	NA	CASSAPGGATNTEAFF	TGTGCCAGCAGCGCCCCGGGTGGGGCGACGAACACTGAAGCTTTCTTT
NA	TRBV2	TRBJ2-1	TRBD1	CASRGQGAYNEQFF	TGTGCCAGCAGGGGACAGGGGGCTTACAATGAGCAGTTCTTC
NA	TRBV5-1	TRBJ2-7	TRBD2	CASSLAGTIAAHSYEQYF	TGCGCCAGCAGCTTGGCAGGGACTATAGCGGCTCACTCCTACGAGCAGTACTTC
NA	TRBV10-3	TRBJ1-1	NA	CAISSGGIGEAFF	TGTGCCATCAGTAGTGGGGGGATCGGTGAAGCTTTCTTT
NA	TRBV4-1	TRBJ2-7	TRBD1	CASSQDLRTGSYEQYF	TGCGCCAGCAGCCAAGATTTACGGACAGGCTCCTACGAGCAGTACTTC
NA	TRBV4-1	TRBJ2-5	TRBD1	CASSQAEGYRGAGETQYF	TGCGCCAGCAGCCAAGCTGAAGGTTACAGGGGGGCTGGGGAGACCCAGTACTTC
NA	TRBV6-5	TRBJ1-2	TRBD1	CASSQGVYGYTF	TGTGCCAGCTCCCAGGGGGTCTATGGCTACACCTTC
NA	TRBV30	TRBJ2-7	TRBD1	CAWSTGQTYEQYF	TGTGCCTGGAGTACGGGACAGACCTACGAGCAGTACTTC
NA	TRBV9	TRBJ1-3	TRBD1	CASSGEDRGLGNTIYF	TGTGCCAGCAGCGGGGAGGACAGGGGGCTCGGAAACACCATATATTTT
NA	TRBV27	TRBJ1-5	NA	CASSLSQYTYSNQPQHF	TGTGCCAGCAGTTTAAGCCAGTATACTTATAGCAATCAGCCCCAGCATTTT
NA	TRBV30	TRBJ2-7	NA	CASAESGDEQYF	TGTGCCAGCGCCGAGTCCGGTGACGAGCAGTACTTC
NA	TRBV4-1	TRBJ1-4	NA	CAAGQGRNEKLFF	TGCGCCGCGGGGCAGGGCCGTAATGAAAAACTGTTTTTT
NA	TRBV4-1	TRBJ2-5	TRBD2	CASSQLAGGLLGTQYF	TGCGCCAGCAGCCAGTTAGCGGGGGGCCTCTTGGGGACCCAGTACTTC
NA	TRBV7-2	TRBJ2-1	TRBD1	CASSLATGAEQFF	TGTGCCAGCAGCTTAGCGACAGGGGCTGAGCAGTTCTTC
NA	TRBV4-3	TRBJ2-7	NA	CASSQAPVGEYEQYF	TGCGCCAGCAGCCAAGCCCCCGTAGGCGAGTACGAGCAGTACTTC
NA	TRBV7-8	TRBJ1-5	NA	CASSLDLNSNQPQHF	TGTGCCAGCAGCTTAGACCTAAATAGCAATCAGCCCCAGCATTTT
NA	TRBV28	TRBJ1-2	NA	CASSLPREGAYTF	TGTGCCAGCAGTTTACCCAGGGAAGGGGCCTACACCTTC